The 18 T cell receptor beta chains listed next were all sequenced from one sample in a study of T-cell memory formation after mild COVID-19. TCRdb itself ran the 5' RACE reads through MiXCR, one entry per CDR3 protein. This table has about half a million distinct CDR3 sequences, about 18% appearing once. Sample: PBMCs or a T cell subset sorted from them (not recorded which). The origin of the receptors is an adult woman who had mild COVID-19 (a few samples of this study predate the infection). Cell type and time point are not known.

This clonotype occurred a few times. This chain links TRBV7-7 with TRBJ2-5, with 8 bases matching TRBD1. There are 16 residues in the CDR3. Germline CDR1 SSHAT, CDR2 FNYEAQ (reference sequence). The junction had 12 bases not matched to a gene; V was cut back by 4 bases and J by 5 bases. The DNA for the CDR3 is TGTGCCAGCAGCTCGGAAATCGGGACAGGCGGGGAGACCCAGTACTTC. Protein product: CASSSEIGTGGETQYF.

This clonotype was counted a few times. This chain connects TRBV29-1 to TRBJ2-5; weak D call: TRBD2 (5 bases). Trimming pared 4 bases from V and 5 bases from J, leaving 20 bases between. The CDR3 is made up of 15 amino acids. Germline loops: CDR1 SQVTM, CDR2 ANQGSEA. The CDR3 nucleotides read TGCAGCGTTGTAAGTCCGGGATCCCTCCGGGAGACCCAGTACTTC. This gives the protein CSVVSPGSLRETQYF.

The rearrangement uses TRBV7-2 and TRBJ2-5, with TRBD1 matching 7 bases. The germline V gene has CDR1 SGHTA and CDR2 FQGNSA. V lost 5 bases and J lost 5; bases outside the gene matches: 8. The CDR3 contains 14 residues. CDR3: CASSARQGGETQYF. DNA of the CDR3: TGTGCCAGCAGCGCGCGACAGGGCGGGGAGACCCAGTACTTC.

The CDR3 is CASSFRSTYEQYF. CDR3 in DNA: TGTGCCAGCAGCTTTCGTTCTACCTACGAGCAGTACTTC. The V call is TRBV5-6, the J call TRBJ2-7, with no clear D. CDR1 SGHDT and CDR2 YYEEEE come from the germline V gene. Trimming removed 2 bases at V and 2 bases at J, with 8 bases between. CDR3 length: 13 amino acids.

This clonotype was detected only a few times. The rearrangement uses TRBV7-2 and TRBJ2-1; the D gene is possibly TRBD2 (5 bases). The V end lost 2 bases, the J end lost 2 bases, and 10 bases lay between the germline ends. The CDR3 runs 15 residues. In germline, CDR1 is SGHTA, CDR2 FQGNSA. CDR3 nucleotide sequence: TGTGCCAGCAGCTTACGGGGAATCCCCTACAATGAGCAGTTCTTC. Protein: CASSLRGIPYNEQFF. The full variable domain, in which reference TRBV7-2 and TRBJ2-1 provide the parts outside the CDR3, is GAGVSQSPSNKVTEKGKDVELRCDPISGHTALYWYRQSLGQGLEFLIYFQGNSAPDKSGLPSDRFSAERTGGSVSTLTIQRTQQEDSAVYLCASSLRGIPYNEQFFGPGTRLTVL.

Notes on this clonotype: At one of its ends the junction is not consistent with the germline gene, which may arise from a read error. The V and J genes are TRBV19 and TRBJ2-5, with TRBD2 as a possible D gene (5 bases). The CDR3 covers 14 residues. Germline-derived CDR1 and CDR2 are LNHDA and SQIVND (reference sequence). CDR3 loop: CSSSINLRGKTQYF. The CDR3 nucleotides read TGTTCCAGTAGTATTAATCTTCGAGGGAAGACCCAGTACTTC.

This clonotype was seen at least ten times. V usage is TRBV7-2 and J usage is TRBJ1-2, with a weak D call TRBD1 (6 bases). Germline loops: CDR1 SGHTA, CDR2 FQGNSA. Trimming shortened V by 5 bases and J by 4 bases, and 14 bases separated the two germline ends. The CDR3 spans 14 residues. CDR3 nucleotides: TGTGCCAGCAGCCCTCACAGGGAACCCTATGGCTACACCTTC. It translates to CASSPHREPYGYTF.

V usage is TRBV6-6 and J usage is TRBJ1-3, with D perhaps matching TRBD1 (5 bases). The CDR3 is made up of 13 amino acids. V lost 6 bases and J 4 bases, leaving 10 bases between the germline ends. The germline CDR1 and CDR2 sequences are MNHNY and SVGAGI (reference sequence). CDR3 protein: CASRPGEGNTIYF. The CDR3 DNA sequence: TGTGCCAGCAGGCCGGGGGAAGGAAACACCATATATTTT.

The genes are TRBV15 and TRBJ2-7; D unresolved. The CDR3 loop spans 13 amino acids. The germline V gene encodes CDR1 LNHNV and CDR2 YYDKDF (reference sequence). Trimming took off 0 bases at V and 4 bases at J, with 7 bases between the two ends. The CDR3 DNA is TGTGCCACCAGCAGAGAACGTCCATACGAGCAGTACTTC. It encodes CATSRERPYEQYF.

This clonotype was observed many times. J is TRBJ2-3 and V is TRBV5-1; D is uncertain. Trimming took off 2 bases at V and 0 bases at J, with 13 bases between the two ends. This CDR3 contains 16 residues. CDR1 and CDR2 from the germline V gene are SGHRS and YFSETQ. The CDR3 bases are TGCGCCAGCAGCTTACAACAGCCCTATAGCACAGATACGCAGTATTTT. This translates into CASSLQQPYSTDTQYF.

This clonotype was detected only a few times. This chain connects TRBV24-1 to TRBJ2-1; 10 nucleotides match TRBD2. Losses at the gene ends were 6 bases for V and 8 bases for J; bases not matched to a gene: 18. The CDR3 is made up of 18 amino acids. Germline lookup yields CDR1 KGHDR and CDR2 SFDVKD. DNA of the CDR3: TGTGCCACCAGTAGGGTAGCGGGGGGACGGAGTGCCGGGGATGAGCAGTTCTTC. Its translation: CATSRVAGGRSAGDEQFF.

The chain uses TRBV10-3 and TRBJ2-7; possibly TRBD1 for D (6 bases). Trimming took 4 bases from V and 2 from J, leaving 9 bases between them. Germline CDR1 is ENHRY and CDR2 is SYGVKD. CDR3 length equals 13 residues. The CDR3: CAISVDSPYEQYF. CDR3 sequence (DNA): TGTGCCATCAGTGTGGACAGCCCCTACGAGCAGTACTTC.

This clonotype has only a few counts. The chain joins TRBV7-3 to TRBJ1-1, with D perhaps matching TRBD1 (5 bases). V lost 0 bases to trimming and J lost 7 bases, with 12 bases between them. Germline assignment: CDR1 SGHTA and CDR2 FQGTGA. This CDR3 spans 14 amino acids. In DNA, the CDR3 is TGTGCCAGCAGCTTAACGCCCCAGACAGATGAAGCTTTCTTT. This encodes CASSLTPQTDEAFF.

In its sample, this clonotype was seen a few times. The J gene is TRBJ2-1, the V gene TRBV6-5; D unclear. Per the germline V gene, CDR1 is MNHEY and CDR2 is SVGAGI. V shed 2 bases and J shed 6 bases, with 14 bases lying between them. The CDR3 totals 15 residues. The CDR3 DNA is TGTGCCAGCAGTTACATGGGGAACAGTGTCAATGAGCAGTTCTTC. This codes for CASSYMGNSVNEQFF.

In its sample, this clonotype was seen a few times. This sequence joins TRBV12-3 or TRBV12-4 and TRBJ1-1; D call uncertain. Trimming pared 5 bases from V and 5 bases from J, leaving 3 bases between. CDR3 length: 10 residues. CDR3 coding DNA: TGTGCCAGCAGTAAAACTGAAGCTTTCTTT. Translation gives CASSKTEAFF.

There are a few counts of this clonotype. The rearrangement joins TRBV24-1 to TRBJ2-1; TRBD2 aligns across 13 bases. Germline V gives CDR1 KGHDR, CDR2 SFDVKD. After removal of 9 bases from V and 5 bases from J, the junction contained 6 bases not matched to a gene. The CDR3 sequence is 15 residues long. The CDR3 DNA follows: TGTGCCACCGGACTAGCGGGGGCCTTAGACAATGAGCAGTTCTTC. Its translation is CATGLAGALDNEQFF.

The chain has TRBV7-9 and TRBJ1-2, with 12 bases fitting TRBD1. This CDR3 comprises 16 residues. In germline, CDR1 is SEHNR, CDR2 FQNEAQ (reference sequence). V was clipped by 2 bases and J by 6 bases; unmatched bases: 7. The CDR3 bases are TGTGCCAGCAGCTTAACTACCGGGACAGGGGGCCATGGCTACACCTTC. It is translated as CASSLTTGTGGHGYTF. Filled out from reference TRBV7-9 and TRBJ1-2, the complete variable domain reads DTGVSQNPRHKITKRGQNVTFRCDPISEHNRLYWYRQTLGQGPEFLTYFQNEAQLEKSRLLSDRFSAERPKGSFSTLEIQRTEQGDSAMYLCASSLTTGTGGHGYTFGSGTRLTVV.

The chain is built from TRBV20-1 and TRBJ2-3; D may be TRBD1 (6 bases). Germline values: CDR1 DFQATT, CDR2 SNEGSKA (reference sequence). The V gene lost 4 bases and the J gene lost 5 bases, with 10 bases spanning the gap. The CDR3 extends over 12 amino acids. The CDR3 spells CSATGVIDTQYF. CDR3 bases: TGCAGTGCTACAGGGGTAATAGATACGCAGTATTTT.